What follows are 20 T cell receptor beta chains derived from one specimen sequenced in a study of blood T cell repertoires in COVID-19. Only in-frame clones appear in the TCRdb table, and some are missing; sequencing was by immunoSEQ multiplex PCR. Among about 120,000 clones listed, around four fifths were seen once. Sequencing was performed on peripheral blood. The origin of the receptors is a man aged 65-85 years with active or convalescent COVID-19.

The chain employs TRBV16 and TRBJ1-1, with D possibly matching TRBD1 (5 bases). Germline CDR1 reads KGHSY; CDR2 reads FQNENV. V lost 3 bases, J lost 4 bases, and 12 bases lay in between. This CDR3 comprises 14 residues. CDR3 DNA sequence: TGTGCCAGCAGCCAGGGCAGGGCAAGCACTGAAGCTTTCTTT. Amino acids: CASSQGRASTEAFF.

The rearrangement uses TRBV4-2 and TRBJ2-5; 9 bases are shared with TRBD2. The CDR3 is 18 amino acids. After removal of 0 bases from V and 2 bases from J, the junction contained 10 bases not matched to a gene. CDR1 and CDR2 (germline): LGHNA, YNFKEQ. CDR3 DNA: TGTGCCAGCAGCCAAGATGGGCCAGCAGCGGGGGGTCAAGAGACCCAGTACTTC. It translates to CASSQDGPAAGGQETQYF.

The V and J genes are TRBV11-2 and TRBJ2-2; 8 bases match TRBD1. Unmatched junction bases numbered 13, after V lost 5 bases and J lost 5 bases. This CDR3 spans 17 amino acids. The V gene's germline CDR1 is SGHAT and CDR2 FQNNGV. CDR3 sequence (DNA): TGTGCCAGCAGCAAAGGACAGGGAGAGGAAGTGACCGGGGAGCTGTTTTTT. Encoded protein: CASSKGQGEEVTGELFF.

CDR3 sequence reads: CASSPRQAYSNQPQHF. The CDR3 DNA sequence: TGTGCCAGCAGTCCGAGACAGGCATATAGCAATCAGCCCCAGCATTTT. The chain has TRBV27 and TRBJ1-5; possibly TRBD1 for D (6 bases). The germline V gene encodes CDR1 MNHEY and CDR2 SMNVEV (reference sequence). The CDR3 is made up of 16 amino acids. V was trimmed by 5 bases and J by 0 bases, leaving 14 bases between them.

V gene TRBV5-4 combines with J gene TRBJ2-5, with 8 positions matching TRBD1. Germline CDR1 reads SGHNT; CDR2 reads YYREEE (reference sequence). The CDR3 spans 15 residues. The J segment lost 5 bases and the V segment lost 5 bases, leaving 11 bases of the junction unmatched. The CDR3 DNA follows: TGTGCCAGCAGATTGAACAGGGGGGATGTGGAGACCCAGTACTTC. This codes for CASRLNRGDVETQYF.

The chain has TRBV27 and TRBJ1-2; D is unresolved. Trimming took off 4 bases at V and 8 bases at J, with 14 bases between the two ends. CDR1 and CDR2 (germline): MNHEY, SMNVEV (reference sequence). The CDR3 spans 13 residues. The CDR3 nucleotides are TGTGCCAGCAGTTCAGGCTACGGGGAAGGCTACACCTTC. It yields the protein CASSSGYGEGYTF.

The J gene is TRBJ1-2, the V gene TRBV4-2; D is possibly TRBD1 (5 bases). This CDR3 region has 15 residues. The ends were cut back, 4 bases at V and 4 bases at J, with 16 bases in the middle. Germline values: CDR1 LGHNA, CDR2 YNFKEQ. The CDR3 DNA sequence: TGTGCCAGCAGCCGAGAAAGGGCCCAGGGCTATGGCTACACCTTC. This gives the protein CASSRERAQGYGYTF.

The V and J genes are TRBV7-6 and TRBJ1-1; TRBD1 agrees at 9 bases. Germline loops: CDR1 SGHVS, CDR2 FNYEAQ. Unmatched junction bases numbered 7, after V lost 3 bases and J lost 5 bases. The CDR3 runs to 15 residues. The CDR3 nucleotides read TGTGCCAGCAGCTTGGGTCAACAGGGGGCAACTGAAGCTTTCTTT. Translated, it gives CASSLGQQGATEAFF. The variable domain in full, with the rest retrieved from reference TRBV7-6 and TRBJ1-1, is GAGVSQSPRYKVTKRGQDVALRCDPISGHVSLYWYRQALGQGPEFLTYFNYEAQQDKSGLPNDRFSAERPEGSISTLTIQRTEQRDSAMYRCASSLGQQGATEAFFGQGTRLTVV.

The V gene is TRBV4-3, the J gene TRBJ1-2; 7 bases line up with TRBD1. After removal of 1 base from V and 2 bases from J, the junction contained 4 bases not matched to a gene. CDR1 LGHNA and CDR2 YSLEER come from the germline V gene. The CDR3 has 15 residues. The CDR3 region has the DNA TGCGCCAGCAGCCAAGGAGGGGGACAGAACTATGGCTACACCTTC. Its protein is CASSQGGGQNYGYTF.

The CDR3 spells CACPDRMNTEAFF. CDR3 bases: TGTGCCTGCCCGGACAGAATGAACACTGAAGCTTTCTTT. The chain links TRBV2 to TRBJ1-1; D possibly corresponds to TRBD1 (6 bases). The V gene lost 11 bases and the J gene lost 0 bases, with 13 bases spanning the gap. This CDR3 is built from 13 residues. Germline assignment: CDR1 SNHLY and CDR2 FYNNEI.

The CDR3 DNA reads TGTGCCAGTAGTGTCTCCCTCGGGAGGATTAATCAGCCCCAGCATTTT. Amino acid sequence: CASSVSLGRINQPQHF. The chain is built from TRBV19 and TRBJ1-5; no firm D call. Looked up from germline, CDR1 is LNHDA and CDR2 is SQIVND (reference sequence). Trimming stripped 5 bases from V and 4 bases from J, with 18 bases between. The CDR3 has 16 amino acids.

V is TRBV11-3 and J is TRBJ2-1; 9 bases map to TRBD2. V shed 0 bases, J shed 10 bases, and the junction held 4 bases outside the gene matches. Looked up from germline, CDR1 is SGHNT and CDR2 is YENEEA. The CDR3 length is 14 residues. CDR3 sequence (DNA): TGTGCCAGCAGCTTAGATGAAAGCGGGAGGGAGCAGTTCTTC. It translates to CASSLDESGREQFF.

This clone was counted once. This chain uses TRBV5-5 with TRBJ1-4, with D possibly matching TRBD1 (6 bases). The V end was cut by 4 bases, the J end by 2 bases, with 12 bases between. This CDR3 has 15 amino acids. The V gene's germline CDR1 is SGHKS and CDR2 YYEKEE (reference sequence). Here the CDR3 DNA reads TGTGCCAGCAGCCTAAGGACAGACACTAATGAAAAACTGTTTTTT. This translates into CASSLRTDTNEKLFF.

This clone was seen only once. The chain links TRBV6-6 to TRBJ1-1; D unresolved. Germline lookup yields CDR1 MNHNY and CDR2 SVGAGI (reference sequence). The CDR3 contains 14 residues. V was pared by 6 bases and J by 0 bases, with 11 bases between. The CDR3 DNA follows: TGTGCCAGCAGCCCATTACAGATGAACACTGAAGCTTTCTTT. Amino acids: CASSPLQMNTEAFF.

The chain is built from TRBV19 and TRBJ1-1; D is perhaps TRBD1 (6 bases). Trimming cost V 5 bases and J 10 bases, with 11 bases left between them. Germline CDR1 LNHDA, CDR2 SQIVND (reference sequence). The CDR3 spans 11 residues. This CDR3 reads CASSQLGAAFF. Written as DNA, the CDR3 is TGTGCCAGTAGTCAGTTGGGGGCAGCTTTCTTT.

J is TRBJ2-5 and V is TRBV6-5; maybe TRBD2 (6 bases). Deletions cut 5 bases from V and 2 bases from J, with 12 bases between. There are 14 residues in the CDR3. From germline, CDR1 is MNHEY and CDR2 SVGAGI. CDR3 bases: TGTGCCAGCAGTCGACAGCGGGCTCAAGAGACCCAGTACTTC. The encoded protein is CASSRQRAQETQYF.

The chain couples TRBV5-1 to TRBJ1-1, with 9 bases lining up with TRBD1. Germline assignment: CDR1 SGHRS and CDR2 YFSETQ. V was pared by 3 bases and J by 1 base, with 4 bases of the junction left unmatched. The CDR3 sequence is 15 residues long. The CDR3 loop is CASSYWDRANTEAFF. In DNA form, the CDR3 reads TGCGCCAGCAGCTACTGGGACAGGGCGAACACTGAAGCTTTCTTT.

The chain is built from TRBV3-1 (or the pseudogene TRBV3-2) and TRBJ2-1; no clear D gene. This CDR3 region has 12 residues. The germline V and J ends were trimmed by 2 bases and 7 bases, with 6 bases remaining between them. In germline, CDR1 is LGHDT, CDR2 YNNKEL (reference sequence). The CDR3 DNA reads as TGTGCCAGCAGCCAACTCTTAAATGAGCAGTTCTTC. It is translated as CASSQLLNEQFF.

V usage is TRBV4-3 and J usage is TRBJ2-1, with 9 nucleotides matching TRBD2. After removal of 4 bases from V and 8 bases from J, the junction contained 9 bases not matched to a gene. The CDR3 has 15 residues. Germline CDR1 is LGHNA and CDR2 is YSLEER. CDR3 sequence (DNA): TGCGCCAGCAGCCCCCCGGCGGGGGGGCCCGATGAGCAGTTCTTC. The encoded protein is CASSPPAGGPDEQFF.

This chain uses TRBV7-9 with TRBJ1-6; the D is unclear. The CDR3 loop spans 14 amino acids. Germline CDR1 reads SEHNR; CDR2 reads FQNEAQ (reference sequence). V dropped 1 base and J dropped 7 bases, with 8 bases sitting between them. In nucleotides, the CDR3 is TGTGCCAGCAGCTTAGGTCAGGTCAATTCACCCCTCCACTTT. Protein product: CASSLGQVNSPLHF.